Listed here is a single T cell receptor beta chain. No antigen is known for it. A much more abundant neighbour one base away suggests this may be a read error. V lost 5 bases, J lost 5 bases, and 15 bases lay in between. This CDR3 has 15 residues. Per the germline V gene, CDR1 is SEHNR and CDR2 is FQNEAQ (reference sequence). One entry per CDR3 protein, called by TCRdb with MiXCR from the reads. The table includes a few hundred thousand distinct CDR3 sequences, over 15% detected once. The sample is drawn from a study of T cell repertoires in cytomegalovirus infection. Study in general: Public TCR beta signatures were indicative of both CMV infection and a matching HLA type.

Study conclusions and caveats: Individuals carrying CMV plus the relevant HLA were identified by cumulative frequency of public TCR beta families. Ex vivo, HLA-C-restricted CMV-specific TCR beta clonotypes prevailed over the rest of the response.

The origin of this receptor is a human donor in good health (CMV status not recorded). Some clones in this sample may be carry-over from other donors' samples. The source material was CD8+ T cells from PBMCs. The V call is TRBV7-9, the J call TRBJ2-2, with D possibly matching TRBD2 (5 bases). CDR3 protein: CASSPWTEKTGELFF. DNA for the CDR3: TGTGCCAGCAGCCCGTGGACTGAGAAAACCGGGGAGCTGTTTTTT.